A selection of T cell receptor beta chains follows, all from one sample in a study of regulatory T cells in long-lasting Graves disease. Using its own MiXCR run on the multiplex PCR reads, TCRdb lists one record per CDR3 protein. The data show 400,000 to 500,000 distinct CDR3 sequences, about 22% seen once. The material was peripheral blood mononuclear cells (PBMCs), obtained when the disease was refractory, from a patient treated with antithyroid drugs. These receptors originate from a female donor with Graves disease. The CDR3 runs from the conserved cysteine through the conserved F or W. A D gene is named only where the DNA matches it firmly. Size values are once, few and many counts, or a class for expanded clones, and some rows have none.

j_call | v_call | d_call | clone_size | cdr3_nt | cdr3_aa
TRBJ2-7 | TRBV5-6 | TRBD1 | many | TGTGCCAGCAGCTTAGGGACAGGGGAATACGAGCAGTACTTC | CASSLGTGEYEQYF
TRBJ1-2 | TRBV6-1 | TRBD1 | many | TGTGCCAGCAGTCCACCCGGACAGGGGCACGGCTACACCTTC | CASSPPGQGHGYTF
TRBJ1-5 | TRBV12-3/TRBV12-4 | . | few | TGTGCCAGCAGCCTTCCCTCGGGGGCACCCCAGCATTTT | CASSLPSGAPQHF
TRBJ2-7 | TRBV20-1 | TRBD1 | many | TGCAGTGCTGTAGGGACAGCCGGCTACGAGCAGTACTTC | CSAVGTAGYEQYF
TRBJ2-3 | TRBV6-1 | . | . | TGTGCCAGCAGCCGAGATAATATCCGCCCCGATACGCAGTATTTT | CASSRDNIRPDTQYF
TRBJ2-5 | TRBV12-3/TRBV12-4 | . | many | TGTGCCAGCAGCAAGACAGTTCAAGAGACCCAGTACTTC | CASSKTVQETQYF
TRBJ2-7 | TRBV6-2/TRBV6-3 | . | . | TGTGCCAGCAGTTACATCAGTGGCTACGAGCAGTACTTC | CASSYISGYEQYF
TRBJ2-1 | TRBV11-2 | TRBD1 | few | TGTGCCAGCAGCTCGGAGGGGACAGGGATGTTCTATGAGCAGTTCTTC | CASSSEGTGMFYEQFF
TRBJ1-1 | TRBV30 | . | . | TGTGCCTGGAGTGTCCCCCCCGAGAGGACTGAAGCTTTCTTT | CAWSVPPERTEAFF
TRBJ1-5 | TRBV12-3/TRBV12-4 | TRBD1 | . | TGTGCCAGCAGTTTTACAGGGGGAGCTCAGCCCCAGCATTTT | CASSFTGGAQPQHF
TRBJ1-4 | TRBV6-5 | TRBD1 | many | TGTGCCAGCAGTTACTCCGGGACAGGGGACTACGAAAAACTGTTTTTT | CASSYSGTGDYEKLFF
TRBJ2-5 | TRBV2 | TRBD1 | many | TGTGCCAGCAGTGATTGGCAGGGGGAGGAGACCCAGTACTTC | CASSDWQGEETQYF
TRBJ2-3 | TRBV28 | . | . | TGTGCCAGCAGTTCCCGGACTAGCAGGGGGGCTCCGGATACGCAGTATTTT | CASSSRTSRGAPDTQYF
TRBJ1-4 | TRBV2 | . | many | TGTGCCAGCAGTGAGTTGTCAGGAAATGAAAAACTGTTTTTT | CASSELSGNEKLFF
TRBJ2-7 | TRBV5-1 | TRBD1 | . | TGCGCCAGCAGCACCTCGACAGGGGTTTTCCACGAGCAGTACTTC | CASSTSTGVFHEQYF
TRBJ2-2 | TRBV28 | TRBD1 | few | TGTGCCAGCAGGACAGGGGGAGAAGCCGGGGAGCTGTTTTTT | CASRTGGEAGELFF
TRBJ1-5 | TRBV28 | . | many | TGTGCCAGCAGTTTAGTAGATAGCAATCAGCCCCAGCATTTT | CASSLVDSNQPQHF
TRBJ2-7 | TRBV15 | . | . | TGTGCCACCAGCAGAGTGGGGGTCGAGCAGTACTTC | CATSRVGVEQYF
TRBJ2-2 | TRBV24-1 | . | few | TGTGCCACCAGTGACCGTTATTTGAAGACGGCCGGGGAGCTGTTTTTT | CATSDRYLKTAGELFF
TRBJ2-5 | TRBV10-3 | . | . | TGTGCCATCAGCCCCGGGGTGGGAGTACAAGAGACCCAGTACTTC | CAISPGVGVQETQYF
TRBJ2-7 | TRBV13 | . | few | TGTGCCAGCAGCTTAGGATCGTGGCGGGGTTTGGGCGAGCAGTACTTC | CASSLGSWRGLGEQYF
TRBJ2-7 | TRBV2 | TRBD1 | many | TGTGCCAGCGGGGGGACAGGGGGGAGTGGCGAGCAGTACTTC | CASGGTGGSGEQYF
TRBJ1-1 | TRBV11-2 | . | many | TGTGCCAGCAGCCAATCAGACACTGAAGCTTTCTTT | CASSQSDTEAFF
TRBJ2-7 | TRBV6-1 | . | few | TGTGCCAGCACTGAAGCCGGCGAGCAGTACTTC | CASTEAGEQYF
TRBJ2-7 | TRBV28 | . | many | TGTGCCAGCAGAATCGGGACACCCTACGAGCAGTACTTC | CASRIGTPYEQYF
TRBJ2-7 | TRBV7-9 | . | . | TGTGCCAGCAGCTTGAACACGGGTAACGAGCAGTACTTC | CASSLNTGNEQYF
TRBJ2-7 | TRBV28 | TRBD2 | many | TGTGCCAGCAGTTCTAGGACTAGCGGGAGGGCCGACGAGCAGTACTTC | CASSSRTSGRADEQYF
TRBJ1-2 | TRBV20-1 | TRBD1 | . | TGCAGTGCCCCTGGACAGGAAACTAACTATGGCTACACCTTC | CSAPGQETNYGYTF
TRBJ2-2 | TRBV4-1 | TRBD2 | . | TGTGCCAGCAGCGGGGCGGGGGGGCCTGGCGGGGAGCTGTTTTTT | CASSGAGGPGGELFF